Below, 20 T cell receptor beta chains from the same sample are listed, as sequenced in a study of shared clonotypes between healthy human individuals. Libraries were prepared by immunoSEQ multiplex PCR; TCRdb keeps only in-frame clonotypes and omits some of them. The data show hundreds of thousands of clones, roughly 96% seen once. CD45RO negativity and positive selection for CCR7 defined naive CD8 cells, a population that excluded terminally differentiated effector memory CD45RA+ cells. Sequenced: naive CD8+ T cells sorted from blood. Source of these receptors: a woman aged 25 to 39 in good health.

CDR3 amino acids: CASSVEDSATGRAFF. CDR3 nucleotide sequence: TGTGCCAGCAGCGTAGAGGACTCAGCGACGGGTCGCGCTTTCTTT. J is TRBJ1-1 and V is TRBV9; D is unresolved. Trimming took 0 bases from V and 11 from J, leaving 20 bases between them. Germline V gene sequence: CDR1 SGDLS, CDR2 YYNGEE. The CDR3 is made up of 15 amino acids.

This clone has a single count. CDR3 amino acids: CASSHSFPGSTYEQYF. CDR3 in DNA: TGTGCCAGCAGCCACTCCTTTCCTGGTTCGACCTACGAGCAGTACTTC. This chain joins TRBV4-2 and TRBJ2-7; no firm D call. This CDR3 spans 16 amino acids. Germline V gene data show CDR1 as LGHNA and CDR2 as YNFKEQ. V lost 3 bases to trimming and J lost 2 bases, with 17 bases between them.

The CDR3 region is CASSELRDRGLLFRHEQYF. CDR3 coding DNA: TGTGCCAGCAGCGAACTCCGGGACAGGGGTCTACTTTTTCGCCACGAGCAGTACTTC. The chain employs TRBV9 and TRBJ2-7; 10 bases fit TRBD1. Germline-derived CDR1 and CDR2 are SGDLS and YYNGEE. After removal of 3 bases from V and 5 bases from J, the junction contained 20 bases not matched to a gene. This CDR3 spans 19 amino acids.

The rearrangement joins TRBV7-9 to TRBJ2-3, with TRBD2 identical over 13 bases. The CDR3 loop spans 16 amino acids. Losses at the gene ends were 5 bases for V and 4 bases for J; bases not matched to a gene: 6. Looked up from germline, CDR1 is SEHNR and CDR2 is FQNEAQ (reference sequence). CDR3 sequence: CASSRGTSGISDTQYF. For the CDR3, the DNA is TGTGCCAGCAGCCGCGGGACTAGCGGGATCTCAGATACGCAGTATTTT.

The chain recombines TRBV7-6 with TRBJ1-1; D gene uncertain. Looked up from germline, CDR1 is SGHVS and CDR2 is FNYEAQ. The CDR3 consists of 15 residues. The V end lost 5 bases, the J end lost 3 bases, and 16 bases lay between the germline ends. CDR3 coding DNA: TGTGCCAGCAGCCCGTTCGGGGTGGAGGACACTGAAGCTTTCTTT. It yields the protein CASSPFGVEDTEAFF.

The chain combines TRBV4-1 with TRBJ1-2; the D is unclear. CDR1 is MGHRA, CDR2 YSYEKL, per germline. Trimming took 0 bases from V and 3 from J, leaving 5 bases between them. The CDR3 loop spans 13 amino acids. This CDR3 is CASSQDSYYGYTF. In DNA form, the CDR3 reads TGCGCCAGCAGCCAAGACAGTTACTATGGCTACACCTTC.

The CDR3 reads CSVFAWTSGANNEQFF. In nucleotides, the CDR3 is TGCAGCGTCTTCGCCTGGACTAGCGGGGCTAACAATGAGCAGTTCTTC. The V gene is TRBV29-1, the J gene TRBJ2-1; 12 positions match TRBD2. Trimming cost V 6 bases and J 5 bases; bases outside gene matches: 11. Germline V gene lookup returns CDR1 SQVTM and CDR2 ANQGSEA. The CDR3 runs 16 residues.

The chain couples TRBV7-9 to TRBJ2-5; a possible D gene is TRBD1 (6 bases). Looked up from germline, CDR1 is SEHNR and CDR2 is FQNEAQ (reference sequence). This CDR3 comprises 14 residues. V was trimmed by 3 bases and J by 5 bases, leaving 13 bases between them. In DNA form, the CDR3 reads TGTGCCAGCAGCTTCGGGACAACTGGGGAGACCCAGTACTTC. Its protein product is CASSFGTTGETQYF. The whole variable domain, remainder taken from reference TRBV7-9 and TRBJ2-5, is DTGVSQNPRHKITKRGQNVTFRCDPISEHNRLYWYRQTLGQGPEFLTYFQNEAQLEKSRLLSDRFSAERPKGSFSTLEIQRTEQGDSAMYLCASSFGTTGETQYFGPGTRLLVL.

Remarks on this clone: Other DNA sequences from this sample encode an identical CDR3 as well. V gene TRBV7-9 combines with J gene TRBJ2-1; D gene ambiguous. Trimming removed 2 bases at V and 9 bases at J, with 8 bases between. The CDR3 spans 12 residues. The germline V gene has CDR1 SEHNR and CDR2 FQNEAQ (reference sequence). The CDR3 region is CASSLSISEQFF. Here the CDR3 DNA reads TGTGCCAGCAGCTTATCCATTAGTGAGCAGTTCTTC.

This chain uses TRBV19 with TRBJ1-5, with D possibly TRBD1 on 5 matching bases. The CDR3 sequence is 16 residues long. The V end lost 0 bases, the J end lost 6 bases, and 15 bases lay between the germline ends. Looked up from germline, CDR1 is LNHDA and CDR2 is SQIVND (reference sequence). The chain's CDR3 is CASSIDQGLGFQPQHF. In DNA form, the CDR3 reads TGTGCCAGTAGTATAGATCAGGGTCTCGGATTTCAGCCCCAGCATTTT. Based on the CDR3 plus reference TRBV19 and TRBJ1-5, the full variable domain is DGGITQSPKYLFRKEGQNVTLSCEQNLNHDAMYWYRQDPGQGLRLIYYSQIVNDFQKGDIAEGYSVSREKKESFPLTVTSAQKNPTAFYLCASSIDQGLGFQPQHFGDGTRLSIL.

The chain couples TRBV5-4 to TRBJ2-7, with a possible D match to TRBD1 (8 bases). The V end lost 4 bases, the J end lost 2 bases, and 13 bases lay between the germline ends. The CDR3 sequence is 14 residues long. Per germline, CDR1 SGHNT and CDR2 YYREEE (reference sequence). CDR3 sequence (DNA): TGTGCCAGCAGCATTACAGGGGGGGCCTACGAGCAGTACTTC. Protein: CASSITGGAYEQYF. Complete variable domain (other parts from reference TRBV5-4 and TRBJ2-7): ETGVTQSPTHLIKTRGQQVTLRCSSQSGHNTVSWYQQALGQGPQFIFQYYREEENGRGNFPPRFSGLQFPNYSSELNVNALELDDSALYLCASSITGGAYEQYFGPGTRLTVT.

Concerning this clone itself: The sample has other DNA sequences that encode this CDR3 too. The CDR3: CASSVEGTSTDTQYF. CDR3 DNA: TGTGCCAGCAGCGTAGAGGGGACTAGCACAGATACGCAGTATTTT. The V call is TRBV9, the J call TRBJ2-3, with TRBD2 as a possible D gene (6 bases). CDR1 and CDR2 (germline): SGDLS, YYNGEE. The CDR3 loop spans 15 amino acids. Trimming pared 0 bases from V and 0 bases from J, leaving 8 bases between.

The V call is TRBV28, the J call TRBJ2-7, with TRBD1 identical over 7 bases. The germline gives CDR1 MDHEN, CDR2 SYDVKM. The CDR3 covers 14 residues. V shed 4 bases and J 6 bases; nucleotides not matched to a gene: 9. This CDR3 reads CASSSDHRGVEQYF. The CDR3, as DNA: TGTGCCAGCAGTTCGGACCACAGGGGAGTCGAGCAGTACTTC.

V gene TRBV4-1 combines with J gene TRBJ1-4; no reliable D call. The germline CDR1 and CDR2 sequences are MGHRA and YSYEKL. V lost 0 bases and J 8 bases, leaving 13 bases between the germline ends. The CDR3 has 15 amino acids. The CDR3 DNA reads as TGCGCCAGCAGCCAAGATACCGGTGGCGGGGAAAAACTGTTTTTT. Encoded protein: CASSQDTGGGEKLFF.

The chain carries TRBV7-9 and TRBJ2-5; D might be TRBD1 or TRBD2, each matching 5 bases. In germline, CDR1 is SEHNR, CDR2 FQNEAQ (reference sequence). The CDR3 has 15 residues. The ends were cut back, 4 bases at V and 5 bases at J, with 17 bases in the middle. The CDR3 DNA follows: TGTGCCAGCAGCTCGAGTGGGGGAGAAATCGAGACCCAGTACTTC. Translated, it gives CASSSSGGEIETQYF.

The chain combines TRBV29-1 with TRBJ2-2; 11 bases agree with TRBD2. V shed 4 bases and J 0 bases; nucleotides not matched to a gene: 4. CDR1 and CDR2 (germline): SQVTM, ANQGSEA. This CDR3 has 16 amino acids. CDR3 sequence (DNA): TGCAGCGTTGCCCTAGCGGGAGGTTCGAACACCGGGGAGCTGTTTTTT. Protein product: CSVALAGGSNTGELFF.

The chain combines TRBV5-1 with TRBJ2-2, with 9 bases that match TRBD1. Germline V CDR1 and CDR2: SGHRS, YFSETQ. This CDR3 has 16 amino acids. J was trimmed by 1 base and V by 2 bases; bases with no gene match: 3. The CDR3 loop is CASSLKTGGNTGELFF. The CDR3 DNA reads TGCGCCAGCAGCTTAAAGACAGGGGGGAACACCGGGGAGCTGTTTTTT.

The CDR3 DNA reads as TGTGCCAGCAGCTTGGGGGAGTTTGGCAATGAGCAGTTCTTC. Translating it yields CASSLGEFGNEQFF. The chain employs TRBV5-4 and TRBJ2-1, with D possibly TRBD2 on 5 matching bases. With 0 bases removed from V and 6 bases from J, the gap between germline ends came to 10 bases. CDR3 length: 14 amino acids. CDR1 SGHNT and CDR2 YYREEE come from the germline V gene (reference sequence).

The chain couples TRBV19 to TRBJ2-2; D is perhaps TRBD2 (6 bases). This CDR3 is 18 amino acids long. Trimming took off 5 bases at V and 2 bases at J, with 21 bases between the two ends. The germline CDR1 and CDR2 sequences are LNHDA and SQIVND (reference sequence). The CDR3 region is CASSALVLRENNTGELFF. Here the CDR3 DNA reads TGTGCCAGTAGTGCCCTCGTGTTGCGGGAAAATAACACCGGGGAGCTGTTTTTT.

The chain links TRBV11-2 to TRBJ2-2, with D possibly TRBD2 on 5 matching bases. Trimming cost V 4 bases and J 5 bases, with 11 bases left between them. The V gene's germline CDR1 is SGHAT and CDR2 FQNNGV. The length of the CDR3 is 14 residues. CDR3 nucleotide sequence: TGTGCCAGCAGCTCTTCCGGCGGGACCGGGGAGCTGTTTTTT. Amino acid sequence: CASSSSGGTGELFF.